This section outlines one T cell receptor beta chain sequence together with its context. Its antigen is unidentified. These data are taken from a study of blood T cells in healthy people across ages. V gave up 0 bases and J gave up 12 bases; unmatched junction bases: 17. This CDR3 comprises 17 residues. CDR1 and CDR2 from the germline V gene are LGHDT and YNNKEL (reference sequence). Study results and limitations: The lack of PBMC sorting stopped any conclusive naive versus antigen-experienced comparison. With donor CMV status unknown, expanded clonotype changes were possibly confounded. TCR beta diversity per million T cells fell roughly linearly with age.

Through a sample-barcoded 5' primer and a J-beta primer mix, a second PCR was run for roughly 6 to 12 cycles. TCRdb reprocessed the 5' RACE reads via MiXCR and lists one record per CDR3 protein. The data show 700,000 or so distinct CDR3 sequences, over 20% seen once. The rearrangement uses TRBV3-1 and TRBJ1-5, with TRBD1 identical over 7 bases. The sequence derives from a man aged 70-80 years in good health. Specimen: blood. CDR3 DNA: TGTGCCAGCAGCCAAGACCGACAGGGAACCTCACTGGGGGTCCAGCATTTT. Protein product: CASSQDRQGTSLGVQHF.